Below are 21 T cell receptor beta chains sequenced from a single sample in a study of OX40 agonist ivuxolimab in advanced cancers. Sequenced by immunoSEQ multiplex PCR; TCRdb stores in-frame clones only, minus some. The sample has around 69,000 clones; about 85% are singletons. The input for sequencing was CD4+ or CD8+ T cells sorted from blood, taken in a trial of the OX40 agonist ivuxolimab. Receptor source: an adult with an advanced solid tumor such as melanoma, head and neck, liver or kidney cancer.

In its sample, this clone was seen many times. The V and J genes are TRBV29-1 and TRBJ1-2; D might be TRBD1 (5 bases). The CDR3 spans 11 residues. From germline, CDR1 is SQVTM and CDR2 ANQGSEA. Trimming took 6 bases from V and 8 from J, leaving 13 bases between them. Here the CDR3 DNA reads TGCAGCGTGGGTGAGACAGTCGGCTACACCTTC. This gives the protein CSVGETVGYTF. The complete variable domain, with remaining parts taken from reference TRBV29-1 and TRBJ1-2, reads SAVISQKPSRDICQRGTSLTIQCQVDSQVTMMFWYRQQPGQSLTLIATANQGSEATYESGFVIDKFPISRPNLTFSTLTVSNMSPEDSSIYLCSVGETVGYTFGSGTRLTVV.

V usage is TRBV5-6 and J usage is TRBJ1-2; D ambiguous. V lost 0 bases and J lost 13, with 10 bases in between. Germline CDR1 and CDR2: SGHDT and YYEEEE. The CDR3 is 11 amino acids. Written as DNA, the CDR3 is TGTGCCAGCAGCTTGGGCATTCAAGGCACCTTC. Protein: CASSLGIQGTF.

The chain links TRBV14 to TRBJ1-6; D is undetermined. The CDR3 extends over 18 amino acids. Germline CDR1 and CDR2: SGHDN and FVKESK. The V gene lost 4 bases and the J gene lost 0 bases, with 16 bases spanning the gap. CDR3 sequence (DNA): TGTGCCAGCAGCCCGATCGGAACTCGAGGCTCCTATAATTCACCCCTCCACTTT. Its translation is CASSPIGTRGSYNSPLHF.

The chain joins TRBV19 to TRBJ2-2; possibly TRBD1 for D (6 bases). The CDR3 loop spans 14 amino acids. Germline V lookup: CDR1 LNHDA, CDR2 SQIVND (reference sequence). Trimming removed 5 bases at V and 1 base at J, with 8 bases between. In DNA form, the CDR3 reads TGTGCCAGTAGTCGGGACAAGAACACCGGGGAGCTGTTTTTT. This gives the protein CASSRDKNTGELFF.

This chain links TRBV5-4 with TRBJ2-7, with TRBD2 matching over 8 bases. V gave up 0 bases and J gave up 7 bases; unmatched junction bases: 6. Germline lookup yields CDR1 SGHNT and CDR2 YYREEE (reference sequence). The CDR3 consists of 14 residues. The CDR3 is CASSLGREVGEQYF. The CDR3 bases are TGTGCCAGCAGCTTGGGGCGGGAGGTGGGGGAGCAGTACTTC.

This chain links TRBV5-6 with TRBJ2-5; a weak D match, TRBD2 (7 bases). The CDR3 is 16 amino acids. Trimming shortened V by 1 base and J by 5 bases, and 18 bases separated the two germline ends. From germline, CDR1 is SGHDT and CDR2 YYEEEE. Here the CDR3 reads CASSLLSGGRGETQYF. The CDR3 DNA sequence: TGTGCCAGCAGCTTGCTATCGGGGGGCCGGGGGGAGACCCAGTACTTC. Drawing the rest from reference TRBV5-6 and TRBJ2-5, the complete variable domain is DAGVTQSPTHLIKTRGQQVTLRCSPKSGHDTVSWYQQALGQGPQFIFQYYEEEERQRGNFPDRFSGHQFPNYSSELNVNALLLGDSALYLCASSLLSGGRGETQYFGPGTRLLVL.

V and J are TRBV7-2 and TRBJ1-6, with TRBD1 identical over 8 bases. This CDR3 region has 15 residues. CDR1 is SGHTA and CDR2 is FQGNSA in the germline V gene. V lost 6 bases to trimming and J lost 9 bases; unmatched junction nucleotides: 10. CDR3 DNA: TGTGCCAGCAGTCTCCTCGGACAGGGAGGTTCACCCCTCCACTTT. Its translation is CASSLLGQGGSPLHF.

For the CDR3, the DNA is TGTGCCAGCAGCGTAGAGGGACAGGGGTACACTGAAGCTTTCTTT. Encoded protein: CASSVEGQGYTEAFF. The rearrangement links TRBV9 to TRBJ1-1, with TRBD1 matching 10 bases. Germline V gene lookup returns CDR1 SGDLS and CDR2 YYNGEE. Germline trimming cut 0 bases from V and 3 bases from J; bases unmatched to any gene: 2. This CDR3 has 15 residues.

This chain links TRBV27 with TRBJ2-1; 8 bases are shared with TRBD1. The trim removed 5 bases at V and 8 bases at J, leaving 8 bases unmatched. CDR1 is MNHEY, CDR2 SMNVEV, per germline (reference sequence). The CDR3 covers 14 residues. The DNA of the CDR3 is TGTGCCAGCAGTCGACAGGGGATGAATGATGAGCAGTTCTTC. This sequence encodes CASSRQGMNDEQFF.

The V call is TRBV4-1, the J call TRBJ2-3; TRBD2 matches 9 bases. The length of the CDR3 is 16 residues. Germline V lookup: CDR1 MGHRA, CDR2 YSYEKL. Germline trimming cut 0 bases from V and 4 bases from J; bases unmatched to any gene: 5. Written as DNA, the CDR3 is TGCGCCAGCAGCCAAGATTGGGGACTAGCTGCAGATACGCAGTATTTT. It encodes CASSQDWGLAADTQYF.

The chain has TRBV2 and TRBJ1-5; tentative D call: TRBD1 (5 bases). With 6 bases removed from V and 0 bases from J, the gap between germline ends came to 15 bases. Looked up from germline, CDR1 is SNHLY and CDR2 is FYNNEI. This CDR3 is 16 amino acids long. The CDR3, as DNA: TGTGCCAGCAGATCAGGGAATAGGGTTAGCAATCAGCCCCAGCATTTT. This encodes CASRSGNRVSNQPQHF.

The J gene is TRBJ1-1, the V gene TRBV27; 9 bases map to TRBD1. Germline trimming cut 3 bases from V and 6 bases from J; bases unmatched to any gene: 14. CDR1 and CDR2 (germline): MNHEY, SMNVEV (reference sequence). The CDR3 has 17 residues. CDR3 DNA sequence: TGTGCCAGCAGTTTCGTTCTACAGGGGGCTGGTAGGGCTGAAGCTTTCTTT. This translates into CASSFVLQGAGRAEAFF.

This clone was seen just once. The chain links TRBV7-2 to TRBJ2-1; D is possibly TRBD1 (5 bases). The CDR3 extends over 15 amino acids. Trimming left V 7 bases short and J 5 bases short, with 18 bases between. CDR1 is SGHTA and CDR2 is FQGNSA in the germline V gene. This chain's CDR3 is CASILQGPLNNEQFF. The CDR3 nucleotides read TGTGCCAGCATCCTCCAGGGTCCCCTAAACAATGAGCAGTTCTTC.

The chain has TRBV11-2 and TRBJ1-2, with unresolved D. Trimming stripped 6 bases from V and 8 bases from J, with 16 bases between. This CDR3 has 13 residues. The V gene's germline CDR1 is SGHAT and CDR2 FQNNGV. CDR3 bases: TGTGCCAGCAGTCCCTCGGACCCGAGGGGCTACACCTTC. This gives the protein CASSPSDPRGYTF. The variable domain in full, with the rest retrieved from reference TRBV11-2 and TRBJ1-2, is EAGVAQSPRYKIIEKRQSVAFWCNPISGHATLYWYQQILGQGPKLLIQFQNNGVVDDSQLPKDRFSAERLKGVDSTLKIQPAKLEDSAVYLCASSPSDPRGYTFGSGTRLTVV.

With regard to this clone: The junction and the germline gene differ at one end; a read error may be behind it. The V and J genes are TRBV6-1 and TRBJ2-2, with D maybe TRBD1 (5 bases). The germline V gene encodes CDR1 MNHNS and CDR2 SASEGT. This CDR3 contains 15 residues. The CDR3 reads CASKLGAWNAGELFF. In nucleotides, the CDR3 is TGTGCCAGCAAGCTTGGGGCCTGGAACGCCGGGGAGCTGTTTTTT.

This CDR3 reads CASSIRGSNQPQHF. The DNA of the CDR3 is TGTGCCAGTAGTATCAGGGGGAGCAATCAGCCCCAGCATTTT. The chain uses TRBV19 and TRBJ1-5; the match to TRBD1 covers 7 bases. The CDR3 extends over 14 amino acids. Looked up from germline, CDR1 is LNHDA and CDR2 is SQIVND (reference sequence). Trimming removed 3 bases from V and 1 base from J; junction bases left unmatched: 0.

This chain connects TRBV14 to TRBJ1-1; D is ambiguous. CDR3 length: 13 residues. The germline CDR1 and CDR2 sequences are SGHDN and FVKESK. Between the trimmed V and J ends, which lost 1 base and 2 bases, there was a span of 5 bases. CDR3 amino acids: CASSQGGNTEAFF. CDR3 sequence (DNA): TGTGCCAGCAGCCAAGGAGGAAACACTGAAGCTTTCTTT.

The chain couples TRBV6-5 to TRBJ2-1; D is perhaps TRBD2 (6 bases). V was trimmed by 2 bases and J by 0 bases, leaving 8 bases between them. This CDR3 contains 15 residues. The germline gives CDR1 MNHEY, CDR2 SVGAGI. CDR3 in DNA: TGTGCCAGCAGTTACGGGGGGAGCTCCTACAATGAGCAGTTCTTC. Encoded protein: CASSYGGSSYNEQFF.

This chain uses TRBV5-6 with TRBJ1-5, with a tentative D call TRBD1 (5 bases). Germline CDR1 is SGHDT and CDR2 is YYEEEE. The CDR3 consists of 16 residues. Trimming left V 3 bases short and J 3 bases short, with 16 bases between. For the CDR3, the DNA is TGTGCCAGCAGCTCGGGTGGCAGGGCCAACAATCAGCCCCAGCATTTT. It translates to CASSSGGRANNQPQHF.

This chain's CDR3 is CASSFAGANSPLHF. The CDR3 coding sequence is TGTGCCAGCAGTTTTGCAGGGGCTAATTCACCCCTCCACTTT. The chain is built from TRBV7-9 and TRBJ1-6; possibly TRBD1 for D (6 bases). Trimming took 6 bases from V and 6 from J, leaving 12 bases between them. CDR3 length: 14 residues. Germline CDR1 is SEHNR and CDR2 is FQNEAQ (reference sequence). Full variable domain (missing parts from reference TRBV7-9 and TRBJ1-6): DTGVSQNPRHKITKRGQNVTFRCDPISEHNRLYWYRQTLGQGPEFLTYFQNEAQLEKSRLLSDRFSAERPKGSFSTLEIQRTEQGDSAMYLCASSFAGANSPLHFGNGTRLTVT.

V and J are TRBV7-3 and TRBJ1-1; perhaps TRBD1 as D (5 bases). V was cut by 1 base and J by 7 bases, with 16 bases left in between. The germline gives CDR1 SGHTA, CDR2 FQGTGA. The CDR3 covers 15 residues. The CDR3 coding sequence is TGTGCCAGCAGCTTAATGGGAGGGGTTCATGGTGAAGCTTTCTTT. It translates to CASSLMGGVHGEAFF. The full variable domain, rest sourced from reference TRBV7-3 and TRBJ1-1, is GAGVSQTPSNKVTEKGKYVELRCDPISGHTALYWYRQSLGQGPEFLIYFQGTGAADDSGLPNDRFFAVRPEGSVSTLKIQRTERGDSAVYLCASSLMGGVHGEAFFGQGTRLTVV.